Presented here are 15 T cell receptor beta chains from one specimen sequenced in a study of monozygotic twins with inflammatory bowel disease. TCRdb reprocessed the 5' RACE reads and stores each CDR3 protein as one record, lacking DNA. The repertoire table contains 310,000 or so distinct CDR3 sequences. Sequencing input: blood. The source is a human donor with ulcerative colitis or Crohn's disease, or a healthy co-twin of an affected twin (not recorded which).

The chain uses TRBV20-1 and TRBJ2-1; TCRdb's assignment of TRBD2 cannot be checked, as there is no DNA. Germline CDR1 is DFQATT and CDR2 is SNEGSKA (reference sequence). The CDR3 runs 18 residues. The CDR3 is CSAREPGLAERGHNEQFF.

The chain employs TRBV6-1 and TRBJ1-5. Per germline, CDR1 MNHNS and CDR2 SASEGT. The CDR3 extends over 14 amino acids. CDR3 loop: CATTGVNSNQPQHF.

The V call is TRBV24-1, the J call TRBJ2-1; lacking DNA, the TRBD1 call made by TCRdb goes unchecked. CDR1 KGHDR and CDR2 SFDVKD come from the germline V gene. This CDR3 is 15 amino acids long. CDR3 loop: CATSDGAGVGYEQFF.

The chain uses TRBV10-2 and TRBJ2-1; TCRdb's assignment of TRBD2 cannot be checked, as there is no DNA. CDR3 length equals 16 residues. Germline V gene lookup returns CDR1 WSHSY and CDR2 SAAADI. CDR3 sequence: CASSESIGGVYNEQFF.

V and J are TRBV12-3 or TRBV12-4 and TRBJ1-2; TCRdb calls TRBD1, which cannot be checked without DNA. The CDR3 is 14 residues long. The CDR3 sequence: CASSRDRLYRGYTF.

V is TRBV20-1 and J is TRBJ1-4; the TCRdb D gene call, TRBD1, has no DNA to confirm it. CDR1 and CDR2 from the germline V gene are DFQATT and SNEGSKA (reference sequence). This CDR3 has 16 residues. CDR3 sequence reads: CSAGLDRGLTNEKLFF.

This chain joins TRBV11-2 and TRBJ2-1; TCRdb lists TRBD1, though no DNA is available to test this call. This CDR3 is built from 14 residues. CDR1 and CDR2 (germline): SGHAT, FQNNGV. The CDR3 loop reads CASSLEGGRRDKFF.

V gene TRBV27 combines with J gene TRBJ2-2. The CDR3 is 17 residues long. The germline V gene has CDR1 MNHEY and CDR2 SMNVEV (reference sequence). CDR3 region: CASSLGWKVKGTGELFF.

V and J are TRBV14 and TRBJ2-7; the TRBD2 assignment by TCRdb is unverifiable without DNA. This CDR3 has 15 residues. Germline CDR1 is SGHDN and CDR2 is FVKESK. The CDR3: CASSPISGRGYEQYF.

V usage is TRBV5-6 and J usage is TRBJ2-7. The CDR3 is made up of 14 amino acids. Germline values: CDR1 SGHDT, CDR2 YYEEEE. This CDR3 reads CASSLQSLYYEQYF.

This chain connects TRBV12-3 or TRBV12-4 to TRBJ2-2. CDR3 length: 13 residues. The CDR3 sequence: CASSLGVPGELFF.

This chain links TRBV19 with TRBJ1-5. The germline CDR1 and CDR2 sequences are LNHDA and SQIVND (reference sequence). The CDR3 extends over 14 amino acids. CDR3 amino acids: CASSIGQFNQPQHF.

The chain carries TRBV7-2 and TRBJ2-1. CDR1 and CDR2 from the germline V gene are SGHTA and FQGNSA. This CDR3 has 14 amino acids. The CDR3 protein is CASSLGLAANEQFF.

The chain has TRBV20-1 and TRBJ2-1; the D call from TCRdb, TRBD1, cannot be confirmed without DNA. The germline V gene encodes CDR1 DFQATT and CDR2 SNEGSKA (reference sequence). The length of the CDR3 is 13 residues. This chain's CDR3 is CSLRDRAYNEQFF.

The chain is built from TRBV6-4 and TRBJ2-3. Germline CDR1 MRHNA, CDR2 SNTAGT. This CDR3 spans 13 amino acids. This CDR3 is CASSDAATDTQYF.